One and the same sample provided the 13 T cell receptor beta chains below, sequenced in a study of T cell responses to AZD1222 COVID-19 vaccine. Clones were read by immunoSEQ multiplex PCR, and TCRdb kept only the in-frame ones, dropping some. The sample has 90,000 to 130,000 clones; 80% to 95% are singletons. Sequencing was performed on peripheral blood, taken 28 days after the second AZD1222 dose. All receptors come from an adult who received the AZD1222 COVID-19 vaccine.

V usage is TRBV18 and J usage is TRBJ1-1, with TRBD1 identical over 7 bases. The CDR3 is 15 amino acids. V shed 3 bases and J 4 bases; nucleotides not matched to a gene: 8. Germline CDR1 is KGHSH and CDR2 is LQKENI. DNA for the CDR3: TGTGCCAGCTCACCCGGCGCCAGGGGGACCACTGAAGCTTTCTTT. Translated, it gives CASSPGARGTTEAFF.

In nucleotides, the CDR3 is TGCGCCAGCAGCTTGGGAGGGGATGAAGCTTTCTTT. It specifies CASSLGGDEAFF. This chain uses TRBV5-1 with TRBJ1-1, with D possibly TRBD1 on 5 matching bases. Trimming left V 0 bases short and J 7 bases short, with 7 bases between. Germline assignment: CDR1 SGHRS and CDR2 YFSETQ. The CDR3 has 12 amino acids.

V and J are TRBV11-2 and TRBJ1-2, with D possibly being TRBD1 (6 bases). V was shortened by 0 bases and J by 6 bases, with 11 bases between the two germline ends. The CDR3 is made up of 14 amino acids. Germline V gene sequence: CDR1 SGHAT, CDR2 FQNNGV. CDR3 protein: CASSLDGGGHGYTF. The CDR3 DNA is TGTGCCAGCAGCTTAGATGGCGGGGGCCATGGCTACACCTTC.

This chain uses TRBV30 with TRBJ1-2; 9 bases are shared with TRBD1. Germline V CDR1 and CDR2: GTSNPN, SVGIG (reference sequence). J gave up 7 bases and V 2 bases, and 11 bases lay outside the gene matches. The CDR3 has 15 residues. The CDR3: CAWSTSTGGFGGYTF. The CDR3 DNA is TGTGCCTGGAGTACATCGACAGGGGGGTTCGGTGGCTACACCTTC.

V is TRBV4-3 and J is TRBJ1-6; 7 positions agree with TRBD1. Germline loops: CDR1 LGHNA, CDR2 YSLEER. The CDR3 has 19 amino acids. The V and J ends lost 1 base and 0 bases, in that order; junction bases with no gene match: 9. CDR3: CASSQVISGGSSYNSPLHF. In DNA, the CDR3 is TGCGCCAGCAGCCAAGTCATCTCAGGGGGGAGCTCCTATAATTCACCCCTCCACTTT.

The chain links TRBV10-3 to TRBJ1-5; D is unclear. Deletions cut 0 bases from V and 7 bases from J, with 4 bases between. The CDR3 is made up of 12 amino acids. From germline, CDR1 is ENHRY and CDR2 SYGVKD. The CDR3 sequence is CAISESLQPQHF. In nucleotides, the CDR3 is TGTGCCATCAGTGAGTCGTTGCAGCCCCAGCATTTT.

The chain combines TRBV4-1 with TRBJ2-3; D not resolved. The germline V gene encodes CDR1 MGHRA and CDR2 YSYEKL. The CDR3 contains 14 residues. The V end was cut by 3 bases, the J end by 3 bases, with 10 bases between. The CDR3 loop reads CASSHVGLTDTQYF. In DNA, the CDR3 is TGCGCCAGCAGCCATGTGGGTTTAACAGATACGCAGTATTTT.

This clone was counted a single time. DNA for the CDR3: TGTGCCAGCAGACTCAACAGGGGTAACTATGGCTACACCTTC. Translated: CASRLNRGNYGYTF. The rearrangement links TRBV3-1 (or the pseudogene TRBV3-2) to TRBJ1-2, with 7 nucleotides matching TRBD1. CDR1 is LGHDT, CDR2 YNNKEL, per germline (reference sequence). The CDR3 is 14 amino acids. With 6 bases clipped from V and 1 base from J, the junction kept 5 bases outside the gene matches.

The J gene is TRBJ2-7, the V gene TRBV18, with D hard to call. The CDR3 is 13 residues long. The V and J ends lost 3 bases and 0 bases respectively, with 6 bases between them. The germline gives CDR1 KGHSH, CDR2 LQKENI. The CDR3 sequence is CASSPPNSYEQYF. The CDR3 nucleotides read TGTGCCAGCTCACCCCCTAACTCCTACGAGCAGTACTTC.

This chain connects TRBV27 to TRBJ1-2; TRBD1 aligns across 7 bases. After removal of 6 bases from V and 2 bases from J, the junction contained 12 bases not matched to a gene. This CDR3 contains 16 residues. Germline CDR1 and CDR2: MNHEY and SMNVEV (reference sequence). The CDR3 reads CASSLRGPPLNYGYTF. CDR3 in DNA: TGTGCCAGCAGCCTGAGGGGGCCCCCTCTAAACTATGGCTACACCTTC.

This chain links TRBV5-1 with TRBJ2-7; D may be TRBD1 or TRBD2 (5 bases each). Trimming stripped 2 bases from V and 4 bases from J, with 16 bases between. The CDR3 covers 15 residues. The germline V gene has CDR1 SGHRS and CDR2 YFSETQ. CDR3 in DNA: TGCGCCAGCAGCTTAGCTTCTCGGGGCCCGTACGAGCAGTACTTC. Residues: CASSLASRGPYEQYF.

The V call is TRBV29-1, the J call TRBJ2-7; TRBD2 matches at 9 bases. Trimming at V came to 3 bases and at J to 3 bases, leaving 9 bases not matched to a gene. The CDR3 has 15 amino acids. The germline V gene has CDR1 SQVTM and CDR2 ANQGSEA. The CDR3 DNA sequence: TGCAGCGTTGATTCTCCTGTAGCGGGGGTCTACGAGCAGTACTTC. Translation gives CSVDSPVAGVYEQYF.

V and J are TRBV4-3 and TRBJ2-7, with TRBD1 identical over 10 bases. The length of the CDR3 is 16 residues. V shed 3 bases and J 3 bases; nucleotides not matched to a gene: 8. CDR1 LGHNA and CDR2 YSLEER come from the germline V gene. As DNA, the CDR3 is TGCGCCAGCAGCCACGACCTCCGGGACAGGGGCTACGAGCAGTACTTC. Encoded protein: CASSHDLRDRGYEQYF.